This TCR beta chain was retrieved from a study of T cell responses to AZD1222 COVID-19 vaccine (dated by TCRdb to the early 2020s). With regard to the full study: AZD1222 recipients given second doses at about 4 weeks or at about 12 weeks were pooled, since spike-specific TCR depth and breadth were not found to differ between the two schedules. Trial participants were enrolled by age into 18-55, 56-69 and 70-plus year subgroups, with roughly 160, 29 and 62 TCR-sequenced participants respectively. A total of 233 trial participants underwent TCR sequencing, of whom roughly 210 received two doses of AZD1222 and some 25 received two doses of the MenACWY control vaccine.

The CDR3 regions of human TCRbeta chains were analyzed by immunosequencing. The original pipeline was this. TCRs in the repertoires were matched against a reference library of SARS-CoV-2-specific TCRs that had been generated with the MIRA antigen-specificity platform. Breadth was defined as the fraction of unique TCRs that were SARS-CoV-2-associated. Depth was defined as the fraction of total T cells that were SARS-CoV-2-associated. Using the MIRA data, each spike-specific TCR was assigned both to the spike region to which the TCR was reactive and to a CD4 or CD8 class. Log10-transformed breadth and depth values were compared by one-way ANOVA with Sidak's multiple comparisons tests. TCRdb limited this immuneACCESS table to in-frame rearrangements with V and J called. A share of clones is missing; checked studies link under half to unresolved V genes, and the rest is unexplained. For V, J and clone size, that table is used; D and trimming come from the DNA. The sample table contains some 110,000 clones; only one count was recorded for 75% to 90% of them. About 3% of the sample goes to the ten largest clones.

Explained via the paper, the time point label denotes: baseline before first vaccination. Vaccinee samples were obtained from the UK trials COV001 and COV002, which included a single-blind randomized controlled phase 2/3 trial of AZD1222 (ChAdOx1 nCoV-19) in healthy adults. Trial participant PBMC samples were collected at day 0 and day 28 after the second dose for TCRbeta chain sequencing. This clone was detected only once. The target of this receptor is not known. Base qualities are not recorded, but no much larger clone differs from it by a single base. Inclusive of the bounding cysteine and phenylalanine, the CDR3 is 15 residues long. The only DNA kept is the CDR3, 45 bases in frame from the first base. Reading the germline V gene gives CDR1 MNHEY and CDR2 SVGAGI. Trimming removed 5 bases from V and 2 bases from J; the gene matches leave 5 bases unexplained. General findings and caveats noted by the study authors: After two AZD1222 doses, both the breadth and the depth of spike-specific TCRs were significantly higher than at day 0 and than in MenACWY recipients. Participants were mostly white British and included more females than males, and it was suggested by the authors that clonal diversity may have been underestimated. Conclusions about previously exposed vaccinees were limited because only a handful of AZD1222 recipients were SARS-CoV-2 seropositive at baseline. Because no day 14 peak-response samples were available, the repertoires could be characterized only after the peak T cell response. Reportedly, almost half of the unique spike-specific TCRs recognized epitopes lying outside the regions that are mutated in the B.1.351 and B.1.1.7 variants. CD4 TCRs associated with the vaccine covered the entire spike protein, and the dominant responses were in regions 160-218 and 743-854. In the small 56-69-year group, the increase in depth fell short of significance, most likely because of low power.

The V and J genes are TRBV6-5 and TRBJ2-1; TRBD1 matches 8 bases in the middle. This sequence was found in an adult in good health. The material sequenced was peripheral blood, taken on day 0 of AZD1222 vaccination. The CDR3 reads CASSNRDRPYNEQFF. The DNA is TGTGCCAGCAGTAACCGGGACAGGCCCTACAATGAGCAGTTCTTC.